The T cell receptor (beta chain) under discussion was sequenced for a study of T cell responses to AZD1222 COVID-19 vaccine. General study results and limits: Per reports, nearly half of all spike-specific TCRs target regions that are unmutated in variants. Two doses of AZD1222 preceded a rise in Spike-specific TCR breadth and depth.

This CDR3 spans 15 amino acids. V was cut by 3 bases and J by 2 bases, with 13 bases left in between. Germline CDR1 reads SGHTA; CDR2 reads FQGNSA. Turning to this clone: The antigen remains unidentified.

Measured with immunoSEQ multiplex PCR; TCRdb has only the in-frame clones, and not every one. The sample has about 120,000 clones; roughly 90% are singletons. This chain uses TRBV7-2 with TRBJ1-1; D might be TRBD1 (6 bases). This TCR was sampled from an adult who received the AZD1222 COVID-19 vaccine. Sequencing was performed on peripheral blood, taken 28 days after the second AZD1222 dose. The CDR3 region has the DNA TGTGCCAGCAGCTTCGCCGGGACACCTAACACTGAAGCTTTCTTT. Its translation: CASSFAGTPNTEAFF.